This TCR beta chain was found in a study of blood T cell repertoires in COVID-19. CDR1 and CDR2 from the germline V gene are SNHLY and FYNNEI. Trimming pared 3 bases from V and 2 bases from J, leaving 14 bases between. This CDR3 spans 15 amino acids. Sequencing used immunoSEQ multiplex PCR; TCRdb keeps in-frame clones, though not all of them. The table has 150,000 to 200,000 clones, roughly 82% seen once. The sample was peripheral blood. The clonotype was recovered from a woman in her 30s with acute or convalescent COVID-19. J is TRBJ2-7 and V is TRBV2; D ambiguous. CDR3 nucleotide sequence: TGTGCCAGCAGTGAGGCACGGCGGATGGCCTACGAGCAGTACTTC. This codes for CASSEARRMAYEQYF.